This T cell receptor beta chain stems from a study of T cells after yellow fever vaccination (dated by TCRdb to about 2019). In the study overall: The SMART-Seq v4 Ultra Low Input RNA kit was used to prepare libraries from fractions with low cell numbers. To track T-cell clones before and after primary and booster YFV17D yellow fever vaccination, bulk TCR alpha and beta repertoires were sequenced longitudinally. Two healthy male donors, one aged 18 to 30 and one aged 30 to 40 years, made up the cohort. Blood samples were taken at several timepoints before and after primary and secondary immunization, and bulk PBMC replicates and cell subsets were isolated. Overall results and qualifications from the work: Because the study included only a couple of donors, the extent to which the findings can be generalized is limited. Because abundant contaminating clonotypes from the bulk population could be contained in FACS-sorted repertoires, computational filtering was required. A small fraction of clonotypes showed up in both the CD4 and CD8 compartments, probably as a result of convergent recombination. After the booster, most clones that had expanded after primary vaccination were detected again (nearly 97% of CD4 and roughly 86% of CD8), suggesting broad maintenance of memory. Compared with the primary T-cell response, the secondary T-cell response was faster but weaker, reaching its peak on day 5 rather than on day 15.

A remark on this clonotype: Its antigen is currently not known. No clone much larger than this one lies a single base away; base qualities are absent.

TCR cDNA was synthesized by 5'RACE template switching, through which a universal primer site and unique molecular identifiers were introduced. Priming of cDNA synthesis was performed from both the TCR alpha and TCR beta constant segments. Library amplification involved two PCR steps, and the second step added sample barcodes and sequencing adapters. Sequencing of the libraries was done on either Illumina HiSeq 2500 (2x100 bp) or NovaSeq (2x150 bp). The authors' pipeline ran thus. Reads were demultiplexed and collapsed into UMI consensus sequences with MIGEC, and V(D)J alignment was performed with MiXCR. Vaccine-responding clonotypes were identified with edgeR using replicate PBMC samples, with FDR below 0.01 and a log2 fold change above 5 up to day 15 being required. Each bulk clonotype was labeled CD4 or CD8 based on which sequenced repertoire, CD4 or CD8, contained the clonotype at higher abundance. The public reads were run again by TCRdb, first through fastp at Q25 and then through MiXCR, and only productive beta chains were kept. Every distinct CDR3 protein forms one entry, paired with its most common genes and DNA. For this entry, the V and J calls and clone size follow TCRdb and not the study's own pipeline. The sample table records around 400,000 distinct CDR3 sequences; more than 9% of these occur just once. The ten largest clones add up to roughly 18% of the sample.

This specimen's treatment or condition label, per the study, means: live attenuated yellow fever vaccine strain. At every blood-draw timepoint, two biological replicates of bulk PBMCs were collected. A standard Ficoll-Paque protocol was used to isolate PBMCs from peripheral blood. TriZol was used to extract RNA from bulk PBMCs, CD4 and CD8 fractions, and dextramer-positive and dextramer-negative fractions. Here the sequenced sample was PBMCs, taken on the day of the first yellow fever vaccination. The TCR comes from a man aged 18 to 30 who received the YFV17D yellow fever vaccine.

The nucleotide sequence is TGTGCCAGCAGCCAAGGGGGGACTAGCGGGAAGGGTGAGCAGTTCTTC. Its amino acids are CASSQGGTSGKGEQFF. The chain was built from TRBV3-1 and TRBJ2-1; TRBD2 agrees with 13 junctional bases. At the junction V is shortened by 1 base and J by 9 bases; bases outside the gene matches: 6. CDR1 and CDR2 are read off the germline V gene (reference sequence) as LGHDT and YNNKEL. The CDR3 measures 16 amino acids from cysteine to phenylalanine. CDR3 DNA is the only sequence kept; it has 48 bases, read in frame from the first base.